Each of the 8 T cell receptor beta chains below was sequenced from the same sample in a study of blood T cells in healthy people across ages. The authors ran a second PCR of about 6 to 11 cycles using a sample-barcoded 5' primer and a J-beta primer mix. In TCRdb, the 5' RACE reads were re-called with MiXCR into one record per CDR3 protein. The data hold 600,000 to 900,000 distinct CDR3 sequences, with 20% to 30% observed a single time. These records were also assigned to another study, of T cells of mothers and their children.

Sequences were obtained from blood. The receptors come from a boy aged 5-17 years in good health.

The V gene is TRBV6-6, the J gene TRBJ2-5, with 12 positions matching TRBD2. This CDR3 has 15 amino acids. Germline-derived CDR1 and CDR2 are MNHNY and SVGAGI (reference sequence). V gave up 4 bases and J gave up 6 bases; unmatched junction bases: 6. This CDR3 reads CASSSSGGAGKTQYF. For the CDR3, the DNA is TGTGCCAGCAGTTCTAGCGGGGGGGCCGGAAAGACCCAGTACTTC.

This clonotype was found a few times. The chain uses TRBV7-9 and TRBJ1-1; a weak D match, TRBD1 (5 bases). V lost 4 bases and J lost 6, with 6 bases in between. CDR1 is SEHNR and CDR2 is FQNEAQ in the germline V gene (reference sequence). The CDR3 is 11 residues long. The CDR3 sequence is CASSWGSEAFF. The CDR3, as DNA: TGTGCCAGCAGCTGGGGCTCTGAAGCTTTCTTT. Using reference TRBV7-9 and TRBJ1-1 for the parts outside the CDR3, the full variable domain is DTGVSQNPRHKITKRGQNVTFRCDPISEHNRLYWYRQTLGQGPEFLTYFQNEAQLEKSRLLSDRFSAERPKGSFSTLEIQRTEQGDSAMYLCASSWGSEAFFGQGTRLTVV.

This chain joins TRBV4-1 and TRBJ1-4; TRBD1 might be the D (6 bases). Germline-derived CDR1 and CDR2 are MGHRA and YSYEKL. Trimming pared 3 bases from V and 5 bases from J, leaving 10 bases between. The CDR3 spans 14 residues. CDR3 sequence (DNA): TGCGCCAGCAGCCAGGGAAGGGGGAATGAAAAACTGTTTTTT. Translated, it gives CASSQGRGNEKLFF.

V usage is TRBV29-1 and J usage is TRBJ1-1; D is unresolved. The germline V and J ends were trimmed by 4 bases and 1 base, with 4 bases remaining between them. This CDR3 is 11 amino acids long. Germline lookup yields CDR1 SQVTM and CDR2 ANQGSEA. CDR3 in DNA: TGCAGCGTTGGAGCGAACACTGAAGCTTTCTTT. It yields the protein CSVGANTEAFF.

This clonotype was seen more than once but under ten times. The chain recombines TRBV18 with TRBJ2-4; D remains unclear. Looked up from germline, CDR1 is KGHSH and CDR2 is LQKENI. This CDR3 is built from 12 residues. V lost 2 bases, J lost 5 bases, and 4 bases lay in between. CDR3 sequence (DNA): TGTGCCAGCTCACCAAACGAAAACATTCAGTACTTC. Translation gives CASSPNENIQYF.

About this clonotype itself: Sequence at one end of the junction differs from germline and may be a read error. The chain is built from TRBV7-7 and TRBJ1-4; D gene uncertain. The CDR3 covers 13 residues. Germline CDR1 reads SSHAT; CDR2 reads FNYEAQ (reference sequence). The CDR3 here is CASSLGPDEKLFF. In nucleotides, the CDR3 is TGTGCTAGCAGCTTAGGTCCAGATGAAAAACTGTTTTTT.

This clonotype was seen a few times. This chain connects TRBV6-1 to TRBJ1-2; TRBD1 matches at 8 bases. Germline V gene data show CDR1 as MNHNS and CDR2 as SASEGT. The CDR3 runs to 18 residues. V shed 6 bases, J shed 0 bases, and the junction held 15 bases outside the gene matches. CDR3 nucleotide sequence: TGTGCCAGCAGAGAGACAGGGGCCCTTACCCTAGCTAACTATGGCTACACCTTC. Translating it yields CASRETGALTLANYGYTF.

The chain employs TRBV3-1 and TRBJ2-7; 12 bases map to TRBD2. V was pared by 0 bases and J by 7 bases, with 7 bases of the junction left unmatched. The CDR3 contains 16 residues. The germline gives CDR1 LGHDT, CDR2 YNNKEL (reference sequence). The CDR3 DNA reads TGTGCCAGCAGCCAAGATCTGACTAGCGGGGGACGGGAGCAGTACTTC. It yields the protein CASSQDLTSGGREQYF.